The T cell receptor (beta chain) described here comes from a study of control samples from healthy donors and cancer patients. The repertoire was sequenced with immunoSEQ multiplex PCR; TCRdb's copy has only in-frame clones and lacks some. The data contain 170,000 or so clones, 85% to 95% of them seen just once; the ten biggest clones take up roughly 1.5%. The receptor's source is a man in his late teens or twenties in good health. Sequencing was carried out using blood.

CDR3 nucleotide sequence: TGTGCCAGCAGTTTTAGCTCTGGAAACACCATATATTTT. Its translation is CASSFSSGNTIYF. The rearrangement uses TRBV12-3 or TRBV12-4 and TRBJ1-3, with D hard to call. The CDR3 runs 13 residues. V was pared by 3 bases and J by 0 bases, with 3 bases between.